This T cell receptor beta chain derives from a study of blood T cells in healthy people across ages. Points from the study as a whole: Donor CMV infection status was unknown, possibly confounding age-related changes in expanded clonotypes. Greater diversity and more naive CD4+ cells were seen in long-lived donors than in aged donors.

Concerning this clonotype itself: Its antigen is unidentified.

The ends were cut back, 5 bases at V and 3 bases at J, with 10 bases in the middle. CDR3 size: 13 residues. A second roughly 6 to 11 cycle PCR used barcoded and J-beta primers. TCRdb redid the calling of the 5' RACE reads with MiXCR, one entry per CDR3 protein. The table includes 800,000 to 1,300,000 distinct CDR3 sequences, 25% detected once. These sequences were also reported in another study, on T cells of mothers and their children.

The chain joins TRBV12-3 or TRBV12-4 to TRBJ1-1; no firm D call. The sequence came from a girl aged 2 to 10 in good health. The specimen was blood. Here the CDR3 DNA reads TGTGCCAGCAGTCGGAACATCTACACTGAAGCTTTCTTT. It specifies CASSRNIYTEAFF.